Listed below are T cell receptor beta chains from one sample, sequenced in a study of T cell responses to AZD1222 COVID-19 vaccine. Sequencing was performed with immunoSEQ multiplex PCR; in TCRdb, only in-frame clones are kept and a portion is missing. The sample carries 90,000 to 120,000 clones, more than 85% recorded once. The material sequenced was peripheral blood, taken on day 0 of AZD1222 vaccination. These receptors originate from an adult in good health. Both conserved end residues are part of each CDR3. A D gene is named only where the DNA matches it firmly. Expanded clones get a size class; other rows say once, few or many, or leave the size out.

clone size: NA; V gene: TRBV6-5; J gene: TRBJ2-1; D gene: TRBD1; CDR3 DNA: TGTGCCAGCACCGACAGGGGTTCCTACAATGAGCAGTTCTTC; CDR3 protein: CASTDRGSYNEQFF
clone size: once; V gene: TRBV6-2/TRBV6-3; J gene: TRBJ1-2; D gene: TRBD1; CDR3 DNA: TGTGCCAGCAGTGAGGACAGGGGTAACTATGGCTACACCTTC; CDR3 protein: CASSEDRGNYGYTF
clone size: NA; V gene: TRBV6-6; J gene: TRBJ1-4; D gene: NA; CDR3 DNA: TGTGCCAGCAGTTACTCAGGGGTGGGTGAAAAACTGTTTTTT; CDR3 protein: CASSYSGVGEKLFF
clone size: once; V gene: TRBV28; J gene: TRBJ2-1; D gene: NA; CDR3 DNA: TGTGCCAGCAGTTCCGGGACGTCCGAAGATGAGCAGTTCTTC; CDR3 protein: CASSSGTSEDEQFF
clone size: NA; V gene: TRBV9; J gene: TRBJ2-5; D gene: NA; CDR3 DNA: TGTGCCAGCAGCTCCTCCGCTCACAGGGCAGAGACCCAGTACTTC; CDR3 protein: CASSSSAHRAETQYF
clone size: NA; V gene: TRBV28; J gene: TRBJ2-7; D gene: NA; CDR3 DNA: TGTGCCAGCAGTTCCCCGGGACTGTCGTACGAGCAGTACTTC; CDR3 protein: CASSSPGLSYEQYF
clone size: NA; V gene: TRBV5-3; J gene: TRBJ1-2; D gene: TRBD1; CDR3 DNA: TGTGCCAGAAGCTTGGGAAGACAGGGGAGAAACTATGGCTACACCTTC; CDR3 protein: CARSLGRQGRNYGYTF
clone size: NA; V gene: TRBV27; J gene: TRBJ1-2; D gene: TRBD1; CDR3 DNA: TGTGCCAGCAGTTTATCACAGGGGGCTTACGGCTACACCTTC; CDR3 protein: CASSLSQGAYGYTF
clone size: NA; V gene: TRBV18; J gene: TRBJ1-6; D gene: NA; CDR3 DNA: TGTGCCAGCTCACCACAGGAGGTGTTCATCTATAATTCACCCCTCCACTTT; CDR3 protein: CASSPQEVFIYNSPLHF
clone size: NA; V gene: TRBV5-4; J gene: TRBJ1-6; D gene: NA; CDR3 DNA: TGTGCCAGCAGCCGCACCGACTATAATTCACCCCTCCACTTT; CDR3 protein: CASSRTDYNSPLHF
clone size: NA; V gene: TRBV6-5; J gene: TRBJ2-7; D gene: TRBD2; CDR3 DNA: TGTGCCAGCAGTCCCCCGGGACTAGCGGGAGAGGAGTACTTC; CDR3 protein: CASSPPGLAGEEYF
clone size: NA; V gene: TRBV5-1; J gene: TRBJ2-2; D gene: NA; CDR3 DNA: TGCGCCAGCAGCTTGTATCACACCGGGGAGCTGTTTTTT; CDR3 protein: CASSLYHTGELFF
clone size: NA; V gene: TRBV2; J gene: TRBJ1-1; D gene: NA; CDR3 DNA: TGTGCCAGCAGGAGAGCCGAGGGTCTAACTGAAGCTTTCTTT; CDR3 protein: CASRRAEGLTEAFF
clone size: NA; V gene: TRBV3-1/TRBV3-2; J gene: TRBJ1-4; D gene: NA; CDR3 DNA: TGTGCCAGCAGCCAAGAAGGTGAAAAACTGTTTTTT; CDR3 protein: CASSQEGEKLFF
clone size: NA; V gene: TRBV11-1; J gene: TRBJ2-1; D gene: NA; CDR3 DNA: TGTGCCAGCAGCTTATTCGAGACATTGTACAATGAGCAGTTCTTC; CDR3 protein: CASSLFETLYNEQFF
clone size: NA; V gene: TRBV9; J gene: TRBJ1-1; D gene: NA; CDR3 DNA: TGTGCCAGCGGACCCAGGGTTTCGGACACTGAAGCTTTCTTT; CDR3 protein: CASGPRVSDTEAFF
clone size: NA; V gene: TRBV3-1/TRBV3-2; J gene: TRBJ2-4; D gene: TRBD2; CDR3 DNA: TGTGCCAGCAGCCAAGAGGTTAGCGGGAGGACCAAAAACATTCAGTACTTC; CDR3 protein: CASSQEVSGRTKNIQYF
clone size: once; V gene: TRBV7-2; J gene: TRBJ1-2; D gene: NA; CDR3 DNA: TGTGCCAGCAGCCGTGGACAGTCCTATGGCTACACCTTC; CDR3 protein: CASSRGQSYGYTF
clone size: NA; V gene: TRBV6-2/TRBV6-3; J gene: TRBJ2-3; D gene: NA; CDR3 DNA: TGTGCCAGCAGTAAGGGACAAGTTTTAACTAGCACAGATACGCAGTATTTT; CDR3 protein: CASSKGQVLTSTDTQYF
clone size: NA; V gene: TRBV7-8; J gene: TRBJ2-1; D gene: NA; CDR3 DNA: TGTGCCAGCACCACTTTAGCTTACAATGAGCAGTTCTTC; CDR3 protein: CASTTLAYNEQFF
clone size: NA; V gene: TRBV5-5; J gene: TRBJ2-1; D gene: TRBD2; CDR3 DNA: TGTGCCAGCAGCTCCTTATTCGGGAGGGCCGCTGAGCAGTTCTTC; CDR3 protein: CASSSLFGRAAEQFF
clone size: NA; V gene: TRBV11-3; J gene: TRBJ1-2; D gene: NA; CDR3 DNA: TGTGCCAGCAGCTTGGGGGGTACCTATGGCTACACCTTC; CDR3 protein: CASSLGGTYGYTF
clone size: NA; V gene: TRBV21-1; J gene: TRBJ2-1; D gene: NA; CDR3 DNA: TGTGCCAGCAGCAAAGAAGGGGCAGGCGAAAGGGAGCAGTTCTTC; CDR3 protein: CASSKEGAGEREQFF
clone size: NA; V gene: TRBV3-1/TRBV3-2; J gene: TRBJ2-1; D gene: NA; CDR3 DNA: TGTGCCAGCAGCCAAGCTAGTGGGGAGCAGTTCTTC; CDR3 protein: CASSQASGEQFF
clone size: NA; V gene: TRBV7-9; J gene: TRBJ1-2; D gene: NA; CDR3 DNA: TGTGCCAGCAGCTTAGGAGGGGGACCGCTTCCGGGCGGCTACACCTTC; CDR3 protein: CASSLGGGPLPGGYTF
clone size: NA; V gene: TRBV4-2; J gene: TRBJ2-7; D gene: NA; CDR3 DNA: TGTGCCAGCAGCCAAGATCTGGACTACGAGCAGTACTTC; CDR3 protein: CASSQDLDYEQYF
clone size: NA; V gene: TRBV11-3; J gene: TRBJ1-2; D gene: NA; CDR3 DNA: TGTGCCAGCAGCCCTCGGGACCTTAACTATGGTGGCTACACCTTC; CDR3 protein: CASSPRDLNYGGYTF
clone size: NA; V gene: TRBV19; J gene: TRBJ1-2; D gene: NA; CDR3 DNA: TGTGCCAGTAGTTTTGCGACAGATATCTCTGGCTACACCTTC; CDR3 protein: CASSFATDISGYTF
clone size: NA; V gene: TRBV5-1; J gene: TRBJ2-7; D gene: TRBD2; CDR3 DNA: TGCGCCAGCAGCTTGGGTGGGACTAGCGGCTACGAGCAGTACTTC; CDR3 protein: CASSLGGTSGYEQYF
clone size: NA; V gene: TRBV11-2; J gene: TRBJ2-6; D gene: NA; CDR3 DNA: TGTGCCAGCAGCTTAGGTGGTTTTGGCTCTGGGGCCAACGTCCTGACTTTC; CDR3 protein: CASSLGGFGSGANVLTF
clone size: NA; V gene: TRBV10-3; J gene: TRBJ2-3; D gene: TRBD1; CDR3 DNA: TGTGCCATCGGGTGGGCACAGGGGTCGTCGGATACGCAGTATTTT; CDR3 protein: CAIGWAQGSSDTQYF
clone size: NA; V gene: TRBV5-4; J gene: TRBJ2-7; D gene: NA; CDR3 DNA: TGTGCCAGCAGCCCGGGGACGGAAAACTACGAGCAGTACTTC; CDR3 protein: CASSPGTENYEQYF
clone size: NA; V gene: TRBV27; J gene: TRBJ2-7; D gene: NA; CDR3 DNA: TGTGCCAGCAGTTTATCAGGTGGGAGGAGGTACGAGCAGTACTTC; CDR3 protein: CASSLSGGRRYEQYF
clone size: NA; V gene: TRBV5-4; J gene: TRBJ2-1; D gene: NA; CDR3 DNA: TGTGCCAGCAGCTTGTGGGGCAACAATGAGCAGTTCTTC; CDR3 protein: CASSLWGNNEQFF
clone size: NA; V gene: TRBV6-5; J gene: TRBJ1-4; D gene: NA; CDR3 DNA: TGTGCCAGCAGTCCCCAGGAGGGGGGGAGGGAAAAACTGTTTTTT; CDR3 protein: CASSPQEGGREKLFF
clone size: NA; V gene: TRBV5-6; J gene: TRBJ2-5; D gene: NA; CDR3 DNA: TGTGCCAGCAGCTTGACGGGAGAGGGAGAGACCCAGTACTTC; CDR3 protein: CASSLTGEGETQYF
clone size: NA; V gene: TRBV4-1; J gene: TRBJ1-2; D gene: NA; CDR3 DNA: TGCGCCAGCAGCCTCCCCGGCCGGACCCTCACCGGCTACACCTTC; CDR3 protein: CASSLPGRTLTGYTF
clone size: NA; V gene: TRBV5-4; J gene: TRBJ2-1; D gene: NA; CDR3 DNA: TGTGCCAGCAGCTTGTCTGGGCCAACTCAGTTCTTC; CDR3 protein: CASSLSGPTQFF
clone size: NA; V gene: TRBV6-1; J gene: TRBJ2-7; D gene: TRBD1; CDR3 DNA: TGTGCCAGCAGTGAATTGGGACAGGGCCCCTACGAGCAGTACTTC; CDR3 protein: CASSELGQGPYEQYF
clone size: NA; V gene: TRBV24-1; J gene: TRBJ1-2; D gene: TRBD1; CDR3 DNA: TGTGCCACCAGTGATAATGTCGGGACAGGGCATGGCTACACCTTC; CDR3 protein: CATSDNVGTGHGYTF
clone size: once; V gene: TRBV7-2; J gene: TRBJ1-5; D gene: NA; CDR3 DNA: TGTGCCAGCAGTAAGGCAGGTCATCAGCCCCAGCATTTT; CDR3 protein: CASSKAGHQPQHF
clone size: NA; V gene: TRBV5-8; J gene: TRBJ2-1; D gene: NA; CDR3 DNA: TGTGCCAGCAGCCCCTGGGCAGTATATGAGCAGTTCTTC; CDR3 protein: CASSPWAVYEQFF
clone size: NA; V gene: TRBV2; J gene: TRBJ2-1; D gene: TRBD2; CDR3 DNA: TGTGCCAGCAGCGGACTAGCGGGAGGATCTGGTGAGCAGTTCTTC; CDR3 protein: CASSGLAGGSGEQFF
clone size: NA; V gene: TRBV6-1; J gene: TRBJ1-2; D gene: NA; CDR3 DNA: TGTGCCAGCAGTGATCAGGGGCAGGGCTACACCTTC; CDR3 protein: CASSDQGQGYTF
clone size: NA; V gene: TRBV6-5; J gene: TRBJ1-4; D gene: NA; CDR3 DNA: TGTGCCTGCGCCGTTGAAAAACTGTTTTTT; CDR3 protein: CACAVEKLFF
clone size: NA; V gene: TRBV10-1; J gene: TRBJ2-3; D gene: NA; CDR3 DNA: TGCGCCAGCAGTGAAGGCGGGCCAAGGGATACGCAGTATTTT; CDR3 protein: CASSEGGPRDTQYF
clone size: NA; V gene: TRBV6-6; J gene: TRBJ1-3; D gene: TRBD1; CDR3 DNA: TGTGCCAGCAGTGTCACAGGGGGCTGGTCTGGAAACACCATATATTTT; CDR3 protein: CASSVTGGWSGNTIYF
clone size: NA; V gene: TRBV6-5; J gene: TRBJ2-1; D gene: TRBD2; CDR3 DNA: TGTGCCAGCAGTCGCGGACTAGCGGGGAATGAGCAGTTCTTC; CDR3 protein: CASSRGLAGNEQFF
clone size: NA; V gene: TRBV5-4; J gene: TRBJ2-3; D gene: TRBD2; CDR3 DNA: TGTGCCAGCAGCTTAGAGCTGGCGGGAGGAGGAGGGACGCAGTATTTT; CDR3 protein: CASSLELAGGGGTQYF
clone size: once; V gene: TRBV6-5; J gene: TRBJ2-7; D gene: TRBD1; CDR3 DNA: TGTGCCAGCTCCCCCCGGGACAGGGGTTACGAGCAGTACTTC; CDR3 protein: CASSPRDRGYEQYF
clone size: NA; V gene: TRBV18; J gene: TRBJ2-2; D gene: TRBD2; CDR3 DNA: TGTGCCAGCTCACCGGGACTAGCGGGAGGCGGCGGGGAGCTGTTTTTT; CDR3 protein: CASSPGLAGGGGELFF
clone size: once; V gene: TRBV7-3; J gene: TRBJ2-3; D gene: TRBD2; CDR3 DNA: TGTGCCAGCAGCTTAACGGGGACTAGCGGGAGCCGGGCTACGCAGTATTTT; CDR3 protein: CASSLTGTSGSRATQYF
clone size: NA; V gene: TRBV20-1; J gene: TRBJ2-7; D gene: TRBD2; CDR3 DNA: TGCAGTGCTAGTTCGGGGGGGACTAGCGGGGACTCCTACGAGCAGTACTTC; CDR3 protein: CSASSGGTSGDSYEQYF
clone size: NA; V gene: TRBV19; J gene: TRBJ2-5; D gene: TRBD2; CDR3 DNA: TGTGCCAGTAGTATAGCTAGCGGGACCCAGTACTTC; CDR3 protein: CASSIASGTQYF
clone size: NA; V gene: TRBV5-1; J gene: TRBJ1-3; D gene: TRBD1; CDR3 DNA: TGCGCCAGCAGCGCCGACAGGGGCCTCGGAAACACCATATATTTT; CDR3 protein: CASSADRGLGNTIYF
clone size: once; V gene: TRBV11-2; J gene: TRBJ2-3; D gene: TRBD2; CDR3 DNA: TGTGCCAGCAGCTTGCGGGAGGGTAACACAGATACGCAGTATTTT; CDR3 protein: CASSLREGNTDTQYF
clone size: NA; V gene: TRBV18; J gene: TRBJ1-1; D gene: NA; CDR3 DNA: TGTGCCAGCTCCCCAACGACAGGCGCTTTGAACACTGAAGCTTTCTTT; CDR3 protein: CASSPTTGALNTEAFF